The rows below give T cell receptor beta chains drawn from one sample of a study of cytomegalovirus exposure and HLA in healthy donors. Libraries were prepared by immunoSEQ multiplex PCR; TCRdb keeps only in-frame clonotypes and omits some of them. The sample consists of 250,000 to 350,000 clones, around 86% of them appearing once. The specimen was PBMCs. Source of these receptors: a man between 40 and 49 years old in good health and CMV-seropositive. CDR3s include the opening cysteine and the closing phenylalanine or tryptophan. D genes are given only for firm matches. A row's size may be missing; if present it is once, few, many or a size class.

>.|TRBD2|TRBV4-2|TRBJ2-1
CASSQVLAGGLNNEQFF
TGTGCCAGCAGCCAAGTACTAGCGGGAGGTTTAAACAATGAGCAGTTCTTC
>.|TRBD1|TRBV6-4|TRBJ1-1
CASSDSEDREFQAFF
TGTGCCAGCAGTGACTCGGAGGACAGGGAGTTTCAGGCTTTCTTT
>.|TRBD1|TRBV29-1|TRBJ1-1
CSVEVVRGQTEAFF
TGCAGCGTTGAAGTGGTCAGGGGGCAAACTGAAGCTTTCTTT
>.|.|TRBV7-7|TRBJ2-1
CASRSPAGEQFF
TGTGCTAGCAGATCCCCCGCCGGTGAGCAGTTCTTC
>.|TRBD2|TRBV4-2|TRBJ2-7
CASSHATSGRYEQYF
TGTGCCAGCAGCCACGCGACTAGCGGGCGCTACGAGCAGTACTTC
>.|.|TRBV9|TRBJ2-5
CASSVEISGETQYF
TGTGCCAGCAGCGTAGAGATTAGCGGAGAGACCCAGTACTTC
>.|.|TRBV28|TRBJ2-5
CASRGWVVETQYF
TGTGCCAGCAGGGGCTGGGTGGTAGAGACCCAGTACTTC
>.|.|TRBV18|TRBJ2-7
CASSPGLSYEQYF
TGTGCCAGCTCACCGGGCTTGAGCTACGAGCAGTACTTC
>.|TRBD2|TRBV28|TRBJ2-1
CASRPLAESGNEQFF
TGTGCCAGCAGGCCTCTAGCGGAATCCGGCAATGAGCAGTTCTTC
>.|.|TRBV19|TRBJ2-3
CASSGVTQYF
TGTGCCAGTAGTGGAGTTACGCAGTATTTT
>.|TRBD1|TRBV19|TRBJ2-7
CASSIRTGVFYEQYF
TGTGCCAGTAGTATCCGGACAGGGGTATTCTACGAGCAGTACTTC
>few|TRBD2|TRBV19|TRBJ2-7
CAAGTSGSPSYEQYF
TGTGCCGCAGGGACTAGCGGTTCACCTTCCTACGAGCAGTACTTC
>.|TRBD1|TRBV5-4|TRBJ1-1
CASSPGQGAMNTEAFF
TGTGCCAGCAGCCCAGGACAGGGGGCTATGAACACTGAAGCTTTCTTT
>.|.|TRBV28|TRBJ2-1
CASKVPWGSEQFF
TGTGCCAGCAAAGTTCCGTGGGGCTCTGAGCAGTTCTTC
>.|TRBD1|TRBV27|TRBJ2-7
CASSPWTGVHYEQYF
TGTGCCAGCAGTCCCTGGACAGGGGTTCACTACGAGCAGTACTTC
>.|.|TRBV5-1|TRBJ2-5
CASSLGSVKVETQYF
TGCGCCAGCAGCTTAGGAAGCGTAAAGGTCGAGACCCAGTACTTC
>few|.|TRBV6-1|TRBJ1-1
CASSSGIENTEAFF
TGTGCCAGCAGTTCAGGGATCGAGAACACTGAAGCTTTCTTT
>.|.|TRBV25-1|TRBJ2-4
CASSDIRHGRQYF
TGTGCCAGCAGTGACATCAGACACGGTCGACAGTACTTC
>.|TRBD1|TRBV19|TRBJ2-5
CASRDRGRETQYF
TGTGCCAGTAGGGACAGGGGGCGAGAGACCCAGTACTTC
>few|.|TRBV28|TRBJ1-5
CASSPGGARPQPQHF
TGTGCCAGCAGCCCGGGGGGGGCGCGCCCTCAGCCCCAGCATTTT
>.|TRBD2|TRBV5-6|TRBJ2-3
CASSGGTSGTPARTDTQYF
TGTGCCAGCAGTGGGGGGACTAGCGGGACCCCCGCCCGCACAGATACGCAGTATTTT
>.|.|TRBV19|TRBJ1-1
CATYSRRTVNTEAFF
TGTGCCACCTATTCCCGGAGGACAGTGAACACTGAAGCTTTCTTT
>.|TRBD2|TRBV7-9|TRBJ2-5
CASSLDSGRQETQYF
TGTGCCAGCAGCTTAGATAGCGGGAGACAAGAGACCCAGTACTTC
>.|TRBD1|TRBV4-1|TRBJ1-1
CASSQELAGQEAFF
TGCGCCAGCAGCCAAGAGTTAGCGGGACAGGAAGCTTTCTTT
>.|.|TRBV7-9|TRBJ2-7
CASSDNRGYEQYF
TGTGCCAGCAGCGATAACCGAGGCTACGAGCAGTACTTC
>.|TRBD1|TRBV6-6|TRBJ1-5
CASSTGQGVVEPQHF
TGTGCCAGCAGTACGGGACAGGGGGTTGTAGAACCCCAGCATTTT
>.|.|TRBV18|TRBJ2-3
CASSPSAGSTDTQYF
TGTGCCAGCTCACCAAGCGCGGGAAGCACAGATACGCAGTATTTT
>.|.|TRBV7-2|TRBJ1-2
CASSLPLQEGGYGYTF
TGTGCCAGCAGCTTACCCCTCCAGGAAGGGGGCTATGGCTACACCTTC
>few|TRBD1|TRBV9|TRBJ1-4
CASSVSPQGENEKLFF
TGTGCCAGCAGCGTTAGCCCACAGGGGGAAAATGAAAAACTGTTTTTT
>.|.|TRBV28|TRBJ2-7
CASSLRGNEQYF
TGTGCCAGCAGTCTCAGGGGCAACGAGCAGTACTTC
>.|TRBD2|TRBV7-9|TRBJ2-1
CASSHHGASGPDRNEQFF
TGTGCCAGCAGCCATCACGGGGCTAGCGGGCCCGACCGCAATGAGCAGTTCTTC
>once|TRBD1|TRBV27|TRBJ2-2
CASSPYRGAGELFF
TGTGCCAGCAGTCCGTACAGGGGCGCCGGGGAGCTGTTTTTT
>once|TRBD2|TRBV11-2|TRBJ2-5
CASSGSSGPFPIQETQYF
TGTGCCAGCAGCGGGTCTAGCGGCCCATTCCCCATCCAAGAGACCCAGTACTTC
>.|TRBD1|TRBV7-8|TRBJ2-7
CASSSRTGSHEQYF
TGTGCCAGCAGCTCTCGGACAGGGAGCCACGAGCAGTACTTC
>.|TRBD2|TRBV27|TRBJ2-7
CASSLILAKKDEQYF
TGTGCCAGCAGTTTAATACTAGCGAAGAAGGACGAGCAGTACTTC
>once|.|TRBV7-9|TRBJ2-1
CASSLFQGLVYEQFF
TGTGCCAGCAGCTTATTTCAGGGGTTGGTCTATGAGCAGTTCTTC